The entry below gives a single TCR beta chain sequence along with its context. The data belong to a study of T cells expressing NK-cell markers. Study in general: It was sorted CD3+CD56+NKG2C+, CD3+CD56+NKG2C- and CD3+CD56-NKG2C+ T cells that supplied the TCR beta repertoires. Most of the eight sequenced donors tested HCMV-seropositive; one tested seronegative.

For TCR beta, cDNA was produced by 5'RACE template switching with UMIs. No DNA is given; TCRdb re-called the 5' RACE reads and lists each CDR3 protein once. Seen in this sample are roughly 300,000 distinct CDR3 sequences; the ten most common clones hold around 3.9%. The germline V gene encodes CDR1 MNHEY and CDR2 SMNVEV (reference sequence). This CDR3 has 14 amino acids. Material: blood T cells: a sorted CD56 or NKG2C T cell subset, CD4+ or CD8+ T cells, or bulk PBMC T cells (not recorded which). The gene calls are TRBV27 and TRBJ2-1; as DNA is missing, the TRBD2 call by TCRdb cannot be tested. The sequence was collected from a woman between 18 and 70 years old in good health. CDR3 in amino acids: CASRLSGGGNEQFF.